This T cell receptor beta chain was documented in a study of shared clonotypes between healthy human individuals. Here immunoSEQ multiplex PCR was the method, and the copy in TCRdb shows in-frame clones only, minus some. The data show about 1 million clones, with 60% to 80% seen just once and approximately 1.5% held by the top ten. This clone was counted ten times or more. Looked up from germline, CDR1 is MNHEY and CDR2 is SMNVEV (reference sequence). J gave up 1 base and V 6 bases, and 9 bases lay outside the gene matches. CDR3 length: 15 residues. This receptor was obtained from a man younger than 30 in good health. The sequencing input was memory CD4+ T cells sorted from blood. Sample subset: CD45RA-negative fraction. V and J are TRBV27 and TRBJ2-7; 7 nucleotides match TRBD2. This CDR3 reads CASSSPGTTSYEQYF. In nucleotides, the CDR3 is TGTGCCAGCAGCTCCCCCGGGACTACTTCCTACGAGCAGTACTTC.